This T cell receptor beta chain comes out of a study of shared clonotypes between healthy human individuals. Overall study results and limits: Sharing of clonotypes among donors was expected to vary with sequencing depth.

Of note for this clone: Its target is not known.

Only in-frame clones appear in the TCRdb table, and some are missing; sequencing was by immunoSEQ multiplex PCR. The sample has more than 450,000 clones, more than 65% seen once. The source material was PBMCs. The origin of this receptor is a woman in her forties in good health. Some clones in this sample may be carry-over from other donors' samples.

The CDR3 spells CASSPGRPGLTDTQYF. CDR3 sequence (DNA): TGTGCCAGCAGCCCTGGGAGGCCGGGACTAACAGATACGCAGTATTTT. V gene TRBV11-3 combines with J gene TRBJ2-3, with 7 bases lining up with TRBD2. The CDR3 runs to 16 residues. The ends lost 5 bases at V and 3 bases at J; junction bases unmatched: 11. CDR1 SGHNT and CDR2 YENEEA come from the germline V gene.